This is a list of T cell receptor beta chains from one sample in a study of response to subunit inactivated influenza vaccine. TCRdb reprocessed the RT-PCR reads with MiXCR, giving one entry per CDR3 protein. The table shows roughly 670,000 distinct CDR3 sequences, with around 13% occurring only once. This specimen was PBMCs from blood, taken less than 15 days before vaccination. These TCRs come from a man in his forties or fifties who received an inactivated influenza vaccine. Each CDR3 is given with its conserved first and last residue. A D gene is named only where the DNA matches it firmly. The size of a clone is reported for some rows only, either as once, few or many, or as a class for expanded clones.

>TRBV30|TRBJ2-2|many|TRBD1
CAWGTGYRGELFF
TGTGCCTGGGGGACAGGGTACCGCGGGGAGCTGTTTTTT
>TRBV20-1|TRBJ2-2|NA|TRBD2
CSAPREGANTGELFF
TGCAGTGCCCCACGGGAGGGAGCGAACACCGGGGAGCTGTTTTTT
>TRBV15|TRBJ1-6|NA|NA
CATSTVRGADSPLHF
TGTGCCACCAGCACCGTTAGGGGCGCAGATTCACCCCTCCACTTT
>TRBV30|TRBJ2-7|NA|TRBD2
CAWSVFGTNTYEQYF
TGTGCCTGGAGTGTTTTTGGGACTAACACCTACGAGCAGTACTTC
>TRBV5-1|TRBJ2-2|few|TRBD1
CASSYDRGLAGELFF
TGCGCCAGCAGCTACGACAGGGGGCTTGCCGGGGAGCTGTTTTTT
>TRBV5-1|TRBJ1-2|NA|TRBD1
CASSWDGTGRGYTF
TGCGCCAGCAGCTGGGACGGGACAGGGCGCGGCTACACCTTC
>TRBV5-5|TRBJ1-6|few|TRBD1
CASRGTGVIISPLHF
TGTGCCAGCAGGGGGACAGGGGTTATTATTTCACCCCTCCACTTT
>TRBV12-3/TRBV12-4|TRBJ2-5|few|TRBD1
CASSYGGQLYF
TGTGCCAGCAGTTATGGGGGACAGCTGTACTTC
>TRBV7-9|TRBJ1-2|many|NA
CASSLASGEYYGYTF
TGTGCCAGCAGCTTAGCGTCGGGGGAATACTATGGCTACACCTTC
>TRBV11-2|TRBJ2-5|NA|TRBD1
CASSLVGLSGTGAGETQYF
TGTGCCAGCAGCTTAGTTGGCCTGTCCGGGACAGGGGCGGGGGAGACCCAGTACTTC
>TRBV7-9|TRBJ2-2|NA|NA
CASSHTRGNGELFF
TGTGCCAGCAGCCACACAAGGGGGAACGGGGAGCTGTTTTTT
>TRBV12-3/TRBV12-4|TRBJ2-6|NA|NA
CASRQRSGANVLTF
TGTGCCAGCAGGCAGAGGTCTGGGGCCAACGTCCTGACTTTC
>TRBV7-8|TRBJ2-1|few|TRBD1
CASSLAGQGVYNEQFF
TGTGCCAGCAGCTTAGCAGGACAGGGGGTTTACAATGAGCAGTTCTTC
>TRBV5-6|TRBJ1-1|many|NA
CASSSSVGTEAFF
TGTGCCAGCAGCTCTTCAGTGGGGACTGAAGCTTTCTTT
>TRBV7-9|TRBJ2-3|NA|NA
CASSLELVPQYF
TGTGCCAGCAGCTTAGAGCTAGTGCCGCAGTATTTT
>TRBV12-3/TRBV12-4|TRBJ1-5|NA|NA
CASTHNSNQPQHF
TGTGCCAGCACCCATAATAGCAATCAGCCCCAGCATTTT
>TRBV5-1|TRBJ1-5|NA|TRBD1
CASSLRGQDNQPQHF
TGCGCCAGCAGCCTACGGGGACAGGACAATCAGCCCCAGCATTTT
>TRBV29-1|TRBJ2-1|many|NA
CSAADSSYNEQFF
TGCAGCGCCGCGGACAGTTCCTACAATGAGCAGTTCTTC
>TRBV3-1|TRBJ1-4|NA|NA
CDSSPREGFGEKLFF
TGTGACAGCAGCCCAAGAGAGGGATTCGGCGAAAAACTGTTTTTT
>TRBV18|TRBJ2-1|few|TRBD2
CASSRLVIRGGPGEQFF
TGTGCCAGCTCACGTCTCGTGATACGGGGGGGTCCCGGGGAGCAGTTCTTC